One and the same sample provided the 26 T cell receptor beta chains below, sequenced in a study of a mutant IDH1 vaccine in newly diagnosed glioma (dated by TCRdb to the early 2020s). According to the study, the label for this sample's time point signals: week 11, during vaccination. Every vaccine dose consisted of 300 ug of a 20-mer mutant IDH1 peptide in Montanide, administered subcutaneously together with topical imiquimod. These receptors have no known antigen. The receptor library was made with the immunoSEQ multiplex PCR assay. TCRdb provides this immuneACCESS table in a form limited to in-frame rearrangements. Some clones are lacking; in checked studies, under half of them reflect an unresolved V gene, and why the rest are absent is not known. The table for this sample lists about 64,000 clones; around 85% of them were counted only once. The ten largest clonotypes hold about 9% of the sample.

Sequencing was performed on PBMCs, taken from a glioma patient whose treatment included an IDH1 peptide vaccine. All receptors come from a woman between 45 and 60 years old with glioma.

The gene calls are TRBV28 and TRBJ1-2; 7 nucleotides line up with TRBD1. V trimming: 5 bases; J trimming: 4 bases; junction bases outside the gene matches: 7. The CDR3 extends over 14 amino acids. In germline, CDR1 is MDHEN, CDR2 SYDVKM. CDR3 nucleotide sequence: TGTGCCAGCAGTCTGAAGGGGGCTGCCTATGGCTACACCTTC. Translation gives CASSLKGAAYGYTF.

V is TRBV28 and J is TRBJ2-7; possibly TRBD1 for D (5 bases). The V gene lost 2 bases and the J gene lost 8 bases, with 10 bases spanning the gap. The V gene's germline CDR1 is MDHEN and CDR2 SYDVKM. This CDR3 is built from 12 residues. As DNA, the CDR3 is TGTGCCAGCAGTTTAAGGCAGGGCAAGCAGTACTTC. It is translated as CASSLRQGKQYF.

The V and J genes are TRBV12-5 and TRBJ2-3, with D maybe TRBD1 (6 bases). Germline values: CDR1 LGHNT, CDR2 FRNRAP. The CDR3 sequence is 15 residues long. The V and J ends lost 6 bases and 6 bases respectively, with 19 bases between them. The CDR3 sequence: CASGPRFGQGDTQYF. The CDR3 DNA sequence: TGTGCTAGTGGCCCTCGATTTGGTCAGGGGGATACGCAGTATTTT.

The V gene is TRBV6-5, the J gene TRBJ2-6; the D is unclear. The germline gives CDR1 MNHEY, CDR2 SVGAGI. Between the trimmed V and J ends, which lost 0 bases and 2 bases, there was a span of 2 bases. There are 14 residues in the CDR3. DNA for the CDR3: TGTGCCAGCAGTTACTCGACTGGGGCCAACGTCCTGACTTTC. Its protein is CASSYSTGANVLTF.

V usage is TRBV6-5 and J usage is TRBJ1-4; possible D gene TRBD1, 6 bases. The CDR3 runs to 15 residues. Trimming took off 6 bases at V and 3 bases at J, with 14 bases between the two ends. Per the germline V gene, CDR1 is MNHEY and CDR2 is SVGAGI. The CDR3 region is CASRKRGRANEKLFF. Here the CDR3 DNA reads TGTGCCAGCAGGAAACGGGGGCGGGCTAATGAAAAACTGTTTTTT.

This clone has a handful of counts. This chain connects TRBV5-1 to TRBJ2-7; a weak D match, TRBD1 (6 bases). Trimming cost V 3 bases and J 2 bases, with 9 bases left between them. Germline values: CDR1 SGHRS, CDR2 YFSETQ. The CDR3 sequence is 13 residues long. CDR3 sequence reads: CASSWDKAYEQYF. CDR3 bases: TGCGCCAGCAGCTGGGACAAGGCCTACGAGCAGTACTTC.

The CDR3 DNA reads as TGTGCCAGCAGCTTGGCGTCTAGCGGGAAGTACGAGCAGTACTTC. This codes for CASSLASSGKYEQYF. This sequence joins TRBV5-4 and TRBJ2-7; 9 bases map to TRBD2. J lost 4 bases, V lost 0 bases, and 5 bases had no gene match. The CDR3 is 15 amino acids. Per the germline V gene, CDR1 is SGHNT and CDR2 is YYREEE (reference sequence).

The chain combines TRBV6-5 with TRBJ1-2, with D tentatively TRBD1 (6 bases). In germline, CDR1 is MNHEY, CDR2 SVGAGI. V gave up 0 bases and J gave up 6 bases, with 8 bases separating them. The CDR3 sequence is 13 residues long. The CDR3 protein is CASSYSTGHGYTF. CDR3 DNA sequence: TGTGCCAGCAGTTACTCCACAGGGCATGGCTACACCTTC.

The CDR3 region has the DNA TGTGCCAGCAGCTTAGGGACAGGTTCCCAAGAAAAACTGTTTTTT. This codes for CASSLGTGSQEKLFF. The V call is TRBV7-9, the J call TRBJ1-4, with TRBD1 matching 7 bases. Germline trimming cut 1 base from V and 8 bases from J; bases unmatched to any gene: 7. Germline CDR1 and CDR2: SEHNR and FQNEAQ (reference sequence). The CDR3 consists of 15 residues.

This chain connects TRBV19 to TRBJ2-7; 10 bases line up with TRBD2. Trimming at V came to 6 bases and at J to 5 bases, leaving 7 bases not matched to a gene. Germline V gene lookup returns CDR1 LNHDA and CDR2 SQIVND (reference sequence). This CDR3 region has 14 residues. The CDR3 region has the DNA TGTGCCAGTAGAGTAGCGGGGGGAAGCGACGAGCAGTACTTC. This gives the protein CASRVAGGSDEQYF.

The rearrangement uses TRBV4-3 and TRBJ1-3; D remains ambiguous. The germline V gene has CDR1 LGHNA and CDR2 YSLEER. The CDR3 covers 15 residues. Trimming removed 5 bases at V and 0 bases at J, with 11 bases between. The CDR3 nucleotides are TGCGCCAGCAGCGCGCAGGCGACCTCTGGAAACACCATATATTTT. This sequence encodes CASSAQATSGNTIYF.

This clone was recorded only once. CDR3 protein: CASSEGQGAGNTIYF. CDR3 nucleotide sequence: TGTGCCAGCAGTGAGGGACAGGGTGCTGGAAACACCATATATTTT. This chain connects TRBV6-1 to TRBJ1-3; 9 bases line up with TRBD1. Germline V gene lookup returns CDR1 MNHNS and CDR2 SASEGT. Trimming at V came to 3 bases and at J to 2 bases, leaving 2 bases not matched to a gene. This CDR3 region has 15 residues.

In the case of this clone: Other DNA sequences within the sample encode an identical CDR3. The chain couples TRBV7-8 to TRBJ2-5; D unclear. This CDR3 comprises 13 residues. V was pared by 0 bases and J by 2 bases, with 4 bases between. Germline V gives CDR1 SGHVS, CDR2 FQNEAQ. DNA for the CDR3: TGTGCCAGCAGCTTAGCGACTCAAGAGACCCAGTACTTC. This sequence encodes CASSLATQETQYF.

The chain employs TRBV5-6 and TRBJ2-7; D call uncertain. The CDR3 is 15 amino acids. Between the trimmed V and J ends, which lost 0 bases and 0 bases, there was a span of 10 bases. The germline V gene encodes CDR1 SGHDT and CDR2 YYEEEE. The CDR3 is CASSLGHKYSYEQYF. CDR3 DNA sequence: TGTGCCAGCAGCTTGGGACACAAGTACTCCTACGAGCAGTACTTC.

The CDR3 DNA reads TGTGCCAGCAGCTTAGTCGAGCGGGGGATCACAGATACGCAGTATTTT. Amino acids: CASSLVERGITDTQYF. The rearrangement uses TRBV7-2 and TRBJ2-3; TRBD2 aligns across 8 bases. The CDR3 spans 16 residues. Germline trimming cut 1 base from V and 2 bases from J; bases unmatched to any gene: 5. The V gene's germline CDR1 is SGHTA and CDR2 FQGNSA. The complete variable domain, with remaining parts taken from reference TRBV7-2 and TRBJ2-3, reads GAGVSQSPSNKVTEKGKDVELRCDPISGHTALYWYRQSLGQGLEFLIYFQGNSAPDKSGLPSDRFSAERTGGSVSTLTIQRTQQEDSAVYLCASSLVERGITDTQYFGPGTRLTVL.

The CDR3 reads CASSFREADGYTF. The CDR3 DNA reads as TGTGCCAGCAGCTTTCGGGAGGCGGATGGCTACACCTTC. The J gene is TRBJ1-2, the V gene TRBV7-2; D unresolved. The germline V gene encodes CDR1 SGHTA and CDR2 FQGNSA. This CDR3 is built from 13 residues. Trimming took off 3 bases at V and 6 bases at J, with 11 bases between the two ends.

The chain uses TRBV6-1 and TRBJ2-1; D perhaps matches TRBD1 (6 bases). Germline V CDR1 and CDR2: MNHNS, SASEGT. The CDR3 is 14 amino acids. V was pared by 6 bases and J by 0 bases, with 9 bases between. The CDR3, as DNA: TGTGCCAGCAGATGGACAGTCTCCTACAATGAGCAGTTCTTC. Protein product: CASRWTVSYNEQFF.

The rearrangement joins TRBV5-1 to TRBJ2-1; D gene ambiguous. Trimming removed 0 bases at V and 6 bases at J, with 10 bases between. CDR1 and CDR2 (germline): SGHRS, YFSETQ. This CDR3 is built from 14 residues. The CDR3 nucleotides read TGCGCCAGCAGCTTGGTGCTAGATGGCAATGAGCAGTTCTTC. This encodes CASSLVLDGNEQFF.

The CDR3 DNA reads as TGCGCCAGCAGCTTGGCCGTGACTCCTTTTGACGGGGAGCTGTTTTTT. Protein: CASSLAVTPFDGELFF. The rearrangement uses TRBV5-1 and TRBJ2-2; D not resolved. The CDR3 runs 16 residues. V was clipped by 0 bases and J by 7 bases, with 16 bases between them. CDR1 and CDR2 from the germline V gene are SGHRS and YFSETQ.

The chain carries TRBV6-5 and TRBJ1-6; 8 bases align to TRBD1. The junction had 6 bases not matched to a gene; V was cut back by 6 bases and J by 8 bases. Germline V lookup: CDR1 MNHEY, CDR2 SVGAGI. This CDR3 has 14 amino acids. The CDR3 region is CASRTGTGYSPLHF. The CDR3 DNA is TGTGCCAGCAGAACCGGGACAGGTTATTCACCCCTCCACTTT.

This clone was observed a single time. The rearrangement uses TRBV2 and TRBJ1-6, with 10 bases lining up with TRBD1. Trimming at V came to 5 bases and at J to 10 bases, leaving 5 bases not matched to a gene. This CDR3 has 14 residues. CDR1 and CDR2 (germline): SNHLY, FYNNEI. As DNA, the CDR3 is TGTGCCAGCAGTCCGGGACAGGGGAGCTCACCCCTCCACTTT. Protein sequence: CASSPGQGSSPLHF.

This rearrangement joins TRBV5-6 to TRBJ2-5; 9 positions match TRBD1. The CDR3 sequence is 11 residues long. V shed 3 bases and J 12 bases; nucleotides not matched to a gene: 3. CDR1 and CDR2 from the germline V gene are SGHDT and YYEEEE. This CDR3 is CASSSRDREYF. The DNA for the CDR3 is TGTGCCAGCAGCTCCCGGGACAGGGAGTACTTC.

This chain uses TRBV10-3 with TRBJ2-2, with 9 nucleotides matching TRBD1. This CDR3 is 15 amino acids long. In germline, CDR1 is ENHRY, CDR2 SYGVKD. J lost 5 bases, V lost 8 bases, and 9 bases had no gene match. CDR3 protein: CAIPFGQGYTGELFF. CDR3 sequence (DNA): TGTGCCATCCCTTTTGGACAGGGGTATACCGGGGAGCTGTTTTTT.

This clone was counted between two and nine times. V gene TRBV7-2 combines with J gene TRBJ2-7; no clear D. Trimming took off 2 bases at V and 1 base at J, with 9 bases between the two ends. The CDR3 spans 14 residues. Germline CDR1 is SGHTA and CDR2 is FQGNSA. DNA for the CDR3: TGTGCCAGCAGCTTAAACTCAGGATCCTACGAGCAGTACTTC. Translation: CASSLNSGSYEQYF. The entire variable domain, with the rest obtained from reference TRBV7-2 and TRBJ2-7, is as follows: GAGVSQSPSNKVTEKGKDVELRCDPISGHTALYWYRQSLGQGLEFLIYFQGNSAPDKSGLPSDRFSAERTGGSVSTLTIQRTQQEDSAVYLCASSLNSGSYEQYFGPGTRLTVT.

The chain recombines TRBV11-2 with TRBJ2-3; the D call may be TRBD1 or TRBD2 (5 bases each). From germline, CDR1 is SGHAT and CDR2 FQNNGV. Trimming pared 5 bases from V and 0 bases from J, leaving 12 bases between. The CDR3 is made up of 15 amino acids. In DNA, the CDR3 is TGTGCCAGCAGCACCGGGACCCCTAGCACAGATACGCAGTATTTT. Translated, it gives CASSTGTPSTDTQYF. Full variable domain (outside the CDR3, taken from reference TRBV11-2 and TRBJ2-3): EAGVAQSPRYKIIEKRQSVAFWCNPISGHATLYWYQQILGQGPKLLIQFQNNGVVDDSQLPKDRFSAERLKGVDSTLKIQPAKLEDSAVYLCASSTGTPSTDTQYFGPGTRLTVL.

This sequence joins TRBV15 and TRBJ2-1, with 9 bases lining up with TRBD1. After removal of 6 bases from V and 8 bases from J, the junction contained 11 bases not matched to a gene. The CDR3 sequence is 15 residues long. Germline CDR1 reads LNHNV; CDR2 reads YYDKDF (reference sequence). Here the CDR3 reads CATRIMDRGYDEQFF. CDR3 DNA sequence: TGTGCCACCAGGATCATGGACAGGGGATACGATGAGCAGTTCTTC.